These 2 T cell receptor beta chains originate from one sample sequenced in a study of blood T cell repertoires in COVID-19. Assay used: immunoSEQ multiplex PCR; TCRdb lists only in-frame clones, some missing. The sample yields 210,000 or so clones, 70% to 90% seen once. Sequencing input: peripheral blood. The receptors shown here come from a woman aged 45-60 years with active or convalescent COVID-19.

The DNA for the CDR3 is TGTGCCAGCAGCTTATCGCCTACAGGGGCAACTAATGAAAAACTGTTTTTT. Translating gives CASSLSPTGATNEKLFF. The chain carries TRBV7-2 and TRBJ1-4; 7 bases fit TRBD1. With V trimmed by 2 bases and J by 0 bases, 6 bases remained unmatched. This CDR3 region has 17 residues. Germline CDR1 is SGHTA and CDR2 is FQGNSA.

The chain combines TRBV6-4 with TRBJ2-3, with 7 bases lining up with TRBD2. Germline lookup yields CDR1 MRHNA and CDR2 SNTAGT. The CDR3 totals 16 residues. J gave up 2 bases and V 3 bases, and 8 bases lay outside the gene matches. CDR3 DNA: TGTGCCAGCAGTGATACCGGGACTACCGCCACAGATACGCAGTATTTT. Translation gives CASSDTGTTATDTQYF.